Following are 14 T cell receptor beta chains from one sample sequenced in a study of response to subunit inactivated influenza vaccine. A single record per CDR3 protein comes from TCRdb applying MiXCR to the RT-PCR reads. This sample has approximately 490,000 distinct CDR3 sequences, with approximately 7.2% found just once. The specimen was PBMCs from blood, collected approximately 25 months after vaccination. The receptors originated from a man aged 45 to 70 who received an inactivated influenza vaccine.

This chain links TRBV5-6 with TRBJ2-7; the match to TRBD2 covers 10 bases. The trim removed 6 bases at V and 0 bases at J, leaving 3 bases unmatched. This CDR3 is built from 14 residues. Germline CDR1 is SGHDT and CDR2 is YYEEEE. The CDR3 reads CASTSGGRSYEQYF. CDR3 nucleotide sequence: TGTGCCAGCACTAGCGGGGGTCGCTCCTACGAGCAGTACTTC.

The CDR3 loop reads CASSLLTGGDYEQYF. The CDR3 region has the DNA TGCGCCAGCAGCCTATTAACAGGGGGGGACTACGAGCAGTACTTC. The J gene is TRBJ2-7, the V gene TRBV5-1; tentative D call: TRBD1 (8 bases). Trimming took 4 bases from V and 3 from J, leaving 17 bases between them. The germline V gene has CDR1 SGHRS and CDR2 YFSETQ. The CDR3 consists of 15 residues.

CDR3 amino acids: CAISPGRLNTDTQYF. For the CDR3, the DNA is TGTGCCATCAGCCCAGGGAGGCTAAACACAGATACGCAGTATTTT. This sequence joins TRBV10-3 and TRBJ2-3; weak D call: TRBD2 (6 bases). Germline CDR1 reads ENHRY; CDR2 reads SYGVKD. The length of the CDR3 is 15 residues. V lost 6 bases to trimming and J lost 2 bases, with 15 bases between them.

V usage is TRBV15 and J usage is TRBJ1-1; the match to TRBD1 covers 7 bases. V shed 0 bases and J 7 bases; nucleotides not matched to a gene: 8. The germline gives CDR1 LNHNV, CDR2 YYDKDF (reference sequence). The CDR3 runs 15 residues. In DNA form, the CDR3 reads TGTGCCACCAGCAGAGAGACGGTGACAGGGAGTGAAGCTTTCTTT. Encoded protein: CATSRETVTGSEAFF.

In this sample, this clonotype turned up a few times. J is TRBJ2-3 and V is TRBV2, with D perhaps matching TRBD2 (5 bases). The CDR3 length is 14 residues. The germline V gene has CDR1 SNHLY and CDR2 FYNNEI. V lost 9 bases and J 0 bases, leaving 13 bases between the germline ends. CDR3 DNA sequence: TGTGCCAGTACTAGAGGGCTTAGCACAGATACGCAGTATTTT. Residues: CASTRGLSTDTQYF. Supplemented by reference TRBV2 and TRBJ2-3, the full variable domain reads EPEVTQTPSHQVTQMGQEVILRCVPISNHLYFYWYRQILGQKVEFLVSFYNNEISEKSEIFDDQFSVERPDGSNFTLKIRSTKLEDSAMYFCASTRGLSTDTQYFGPGTRLTVL.

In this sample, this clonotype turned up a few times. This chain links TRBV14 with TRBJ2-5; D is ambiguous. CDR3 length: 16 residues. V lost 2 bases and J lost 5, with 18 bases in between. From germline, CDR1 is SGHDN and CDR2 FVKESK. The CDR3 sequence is CASSQWWATSAETQYF. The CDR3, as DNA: TGTGCCAGCAGCCAATGGTGGGCGACTTCCGCGGAGACCCAGTACTTC.

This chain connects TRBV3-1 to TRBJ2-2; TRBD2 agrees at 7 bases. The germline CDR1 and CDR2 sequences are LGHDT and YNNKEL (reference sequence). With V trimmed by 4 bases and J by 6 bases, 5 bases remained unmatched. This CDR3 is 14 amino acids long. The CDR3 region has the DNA TGTGCCAGCAGCCCCACGGGGGGAGCCGGGGAGCTGTTTTTT. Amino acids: CASSPTGGAGELFF.

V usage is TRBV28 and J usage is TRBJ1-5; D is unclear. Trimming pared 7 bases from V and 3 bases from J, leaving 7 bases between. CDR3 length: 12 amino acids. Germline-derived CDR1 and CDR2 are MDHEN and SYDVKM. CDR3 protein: CASNKVNQPQHF. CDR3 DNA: TGTGCCAGCAACAAGGTCAATCAGCCCCAGCATTTT.

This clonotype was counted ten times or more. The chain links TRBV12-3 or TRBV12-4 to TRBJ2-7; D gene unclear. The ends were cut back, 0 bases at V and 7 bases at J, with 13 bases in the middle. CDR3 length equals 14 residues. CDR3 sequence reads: CASSLAGPSKEQYF. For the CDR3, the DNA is TGTGCCAGCAGTTTAGCAGGGCCGTCTAAGGAGCAGTACTTC.

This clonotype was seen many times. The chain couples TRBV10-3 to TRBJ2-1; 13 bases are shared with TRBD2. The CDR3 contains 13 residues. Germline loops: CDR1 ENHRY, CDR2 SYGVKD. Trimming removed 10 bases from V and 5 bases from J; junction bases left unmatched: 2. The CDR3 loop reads CATGLAGDNEQFF. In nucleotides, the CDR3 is TGTGCCACAGGACTAGCGGGGGACAATGAGCAGTTCTTC.

CDR3 in amino acids: CASRRTLFSYNEQFF. The CDR3 region has the DNA TGTGCCAGCAGGAGGACTCTTTTCTCCTACAATGAGCAGTTCTTC. The chain combines TRBV6-2 or TRBV6-3 with TRBJ2-1, with D possibly matching TRBD2 (5 bases). CDR1 MNHEY and CDR2 SVGEGT come from the germline V gene. This CDR3 spans 15 amino acids. V gave up 6 bases and J gave up 0 bases, with 12 bases separating them.

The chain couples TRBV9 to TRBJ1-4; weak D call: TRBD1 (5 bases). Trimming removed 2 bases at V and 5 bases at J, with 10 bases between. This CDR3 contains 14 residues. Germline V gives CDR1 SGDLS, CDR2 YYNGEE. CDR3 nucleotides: TGTGCCAGCAGCGTCGGCAGGGCGAATGAAAAACTGTTTTTT. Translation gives CASSVGRANEKLFF. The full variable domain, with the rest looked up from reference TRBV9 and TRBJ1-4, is DSGVTQTPKHLITATGQRVTLRCSPRSGDLSVYWYQQSLDQGLQFLIQYYNGEERAKGNILERFSAQQFPDLHSELNLSSLELGDSALYFCASSVGRANEKLFFGSGTQLSVL.

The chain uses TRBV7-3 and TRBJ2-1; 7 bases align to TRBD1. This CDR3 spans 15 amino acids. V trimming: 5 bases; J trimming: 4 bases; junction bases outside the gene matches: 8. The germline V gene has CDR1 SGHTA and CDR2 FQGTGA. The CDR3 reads CASSPDRASYNEQFF. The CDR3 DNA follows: TGTGCCAGCAGCCCCGACAGGGCGTCATACAATGAGCAGTTCTTC. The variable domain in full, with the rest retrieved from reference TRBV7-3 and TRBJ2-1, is GAGVSQTPSNKVTEKGKYVELRCDPISGHTALYWYRQSLGQGPEFLIYFQGTGAADDSGLPNDRFFAVRPEGSVSTLKIQRTERGDSAVYLCASSPDRASYNEQFFGPGTRLTVL.

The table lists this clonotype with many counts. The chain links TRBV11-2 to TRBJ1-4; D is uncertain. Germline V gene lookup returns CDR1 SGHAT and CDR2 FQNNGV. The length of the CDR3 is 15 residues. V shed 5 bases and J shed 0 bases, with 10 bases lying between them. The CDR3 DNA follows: TGTGCCAGCAGCCTAGCGGCTGCAACTAATGAAAAACTGTTTTTT. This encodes CASSLAAATNEKLFF. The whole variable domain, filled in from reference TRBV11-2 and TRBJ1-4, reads EAGVAQSPRYKIIEKRQSVAFWCNPISGHATLYWYQQILGQGPKLLIQFQNNGVVDDSQLPKDRFSAERLKGVDSTLKIQPAKLEDSAVYLCASSLAAATNEKLFFGSGTQLSVL.